The present T cell receptor beta chain was sequenced within a study of immune cell composition in non-small cell lung cancer. Whole-study context: Tumours were mainly lung adenocarcinoma or squamous cell carcinoma.

The method was immunoSEQ multiplex PCR; TCRdb's version includes in-frame clones alone and lacks a portion of them. Among about 6,700 clones listed, 67% were seen once. Normal lung was taken at the farthest possible site, at least 3 cm from tumour. DNA was extracted from unsorted cell suspensions stored frozen. The sequence derives from a human donor with non-small cell lung cancer. Sequenced input: non-adjacent lung tissue.

The CDR3 nucleotides read TGTGCCAGCAGCTTGAGACTAGCGGGGGCCTACAATGAGCAGTTCTTC. Protein sequence: CASSLRLAGAYNEQFF. V and J are TRBV7-2 and TRBJ2-1; 12 nucleotides match TRBD2. The CDR3 length is 16 residues. CDR1 is SGHTA, CDR2 FQGNSA, per germline. V lost 3 bases, J lost 2 bases, and 2 bases stayed unmatched.